A selection of T cell receptor beta chains follows, all from one sample in a study of blood T cell repertoires in COVID-19. Assay used: immunoSEQ multiplex PCR; TCRdb lists only in-frame clones, some missing. Among approximately 34,000 clones listed, over 75% were seen once. The sample comprised peripheral blood. The receptors shown here come from a human donor in a cohort sampled during active COVID-19. The CDR3 runs from the conserved cysteine through the conserved F or W. D genes are given only for firm matches. Expanded clones are given a class, and other clones once, few, many or no size at all.

V	size	J	D	CDR3	DNA
TRBV7-2	-	TRBJ2-5	-	CASSLGSPPETQYF	TGTGCCAGCAGCTTAGGTAGCCCCCCAGAGACCCAGTACTTC
TRBV11-2	-	TRBJ1-2	TRBD1	CASSLVDRGFGYTF	TGTGCCAGCAGCTTAGTGGACAGGGGGTTTGGCTACACCTTC
TRBV20-1	-	TRBJ1-2	-	CSAREGGGYTF	TGCAGTGCTAGAGAAGGGGGAGGCTACACCTTC
TRBV7-9	-	TRBJ1-2	TRBD1	CASSLLGQTYGYTF	TGTGCCAGCAGCTTATTGGGACAGACCTATGGCTACACCTTC
TRBV6-1	-	TRBJ2-7	TRBD2	CASSESGRTNEQYF	TGTGCCAGCAGTGAAAGCGGGAGGACCAACGAGCAGTACTTC
TRBV9	-	TRBJ1-2	-	CASSVGDGYTF	TGTGCCAGCAGCGTCGGGGATGGCTACACCTTC
TRBV21-1	-	TRBJ1-5	-	CASSKTGGSNQPQHF	TGTGCCAGCAGCAAAACAGGGGGCAGCAATCAGCCCCAGCATTTT
TRBV4-1	-	TRBJ2-5	TRBD2	CASSQGTSGDVSWETQYF	TGCGCCAGCAGCCAAGGGACTAGCGGGGATGTTTCGTGGGAGACCCAGTACTTC
TRBV18	-	TRBJ1-4	-	CASSPKSLVGELFF	TGTGCCAGCTCACCGAAGTCGCTTGTAGGGGAACTGTTTTTT
TRBV5-6	-	TRBJ2-1	-	CASSVALANEQFF	TGTGCCAGCAGCGTGGCCCTAGCAAATGAGCAGTTCTTC
TRBV11-1	once	TRBJ1-2	TRBD1	CASSRPGQGAGNGYTF	TGTGCCAGCAGCCGACCGGGTCAGGGGGCTGGAAATGGCTACACCTTC
TRBV21-1	-	TRBJ1-1	-	CARTLPTEAFF	TGTGCCAGAACTTTACCCACTGAAGCTTTCTTT
TRBV5-4	few	TRBJ2-2	TRBD1	CASRRQGNTGELFF	TGTGCCAGCAGAAGACAGGGGAACACCGGGGAGCTGTTTTTT
TRBV27	-	TRBJ2-5	-	CATGRSFETQYF	TGTGCCACCGGTAGGAGTTTTGAGACCCAGTACTTC
TRBV19	once	TRBJ1-5	TRBD1	CASSINGQGANQPQHF	TGTGCCAGTAGTATTAACGGACAGGGTGCCAATCAGCCCCAGCATTTT
TRBV27	-	TRBJ1-4	-	CASSFLGAGNEKLFF	TGTGCCAGCAGTTTCCTGGGGGCAGGGAATGAAAAACTGTTTTTT
TRBV6-1	-	TRBJ1-2	TRBD1	CASSEAGQGYGYTF	TGTGCCAGCAGTGAAGCGGGACAGGGGTATGGCTACACCTTC
TRBV7-9	-	TRBJ1-5	-	CASSFGDQPQHF	TGTGCCAGCAGCTTCGGAGATCAGCCCCAGCATTTT
TRBV15	-	TRBJ2-7	TRBD1	CATSDRGLRPGQGAYEQYF	TGTGCCACCAGCGACCGTGGCCTTCGTCCGGGACAGGGGGCCTACGAGCAGTACTTC
TRBV18	-	TRBJ2-1	TRBD2	CASSPTSGSGDEQFF	TGTGCCAGCTCCCCTACTAGCGGGAGTGGGGATGAGCAGTTCTTC
TRBV3-1/TRBV3-2	-	TRBJ2-5	TRBD1	CASSQPTGGQETQYF	TGTGCCAGCAGCCAGCCGACAGGGGGGCAAGAGACCCAGTACTTC